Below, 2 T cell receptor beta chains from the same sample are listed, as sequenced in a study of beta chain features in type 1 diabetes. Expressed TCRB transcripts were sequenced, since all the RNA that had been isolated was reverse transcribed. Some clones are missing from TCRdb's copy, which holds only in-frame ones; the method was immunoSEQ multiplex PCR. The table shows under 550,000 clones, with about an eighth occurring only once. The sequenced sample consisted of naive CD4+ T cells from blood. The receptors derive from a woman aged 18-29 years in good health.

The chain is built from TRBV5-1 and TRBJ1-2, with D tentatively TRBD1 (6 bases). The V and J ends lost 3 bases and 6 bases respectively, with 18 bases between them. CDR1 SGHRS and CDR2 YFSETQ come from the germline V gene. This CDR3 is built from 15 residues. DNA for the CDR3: TGCGCCAGCAGCTGGGACACCATCCGGACAGATGGCTACACCTTC. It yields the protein CASSWDTIRTDGYTF.

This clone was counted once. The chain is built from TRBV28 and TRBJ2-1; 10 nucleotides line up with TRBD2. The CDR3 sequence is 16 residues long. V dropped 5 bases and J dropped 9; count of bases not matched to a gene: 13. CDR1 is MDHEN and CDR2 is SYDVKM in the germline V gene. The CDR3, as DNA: TGTGCCAGCAGTCGGTCGGTAGCGGGGGGCCTGGTTGAGCAGTTCTTC. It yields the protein CASSRSVAGGLVEQFF. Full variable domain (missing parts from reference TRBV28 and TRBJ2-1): DVKVTQSSRYLVKRTGEKVFLECVQDMDHENMFWYRQDPGLGLRLIYFSYDVKMKEKGDIPEGYSVSREKKERFSLILESASTNQTSMYLCASSRSVAGGLVEQFFGPGTRLTVL.